The next 21 T cell receptor beta chains were all read from a single sample in a study of T-cell reconstitution after alpha-beta-depleted transplantation in children. A TCRbeta library incorporating unique molecular identifiers was prepared. Using its own MiXCR run on the PCR reads, TCRdb lists one record per CDR3 protein. The sample has around 420,000 distinct CDR3 sequences, around 15% seen once. Sequenced material: PBMCs, mostly from graft donor cells, taken 360 days after TCRalphabeta/CD19-depleted stem cell transplant. The receptor source for this set is a boy under two years old who had a stem cell transplant for Wiskott-Aldrich syndrome, so the T cells may come from the graft donor.

The rearrangement joins TRBV11-1 to TRBJ2-1, with 12 bases fitting TRBD2. From germline, CDR1 is SGHAT and CDR2 FQDESV (reference sequence). V shed 1 base, J shed 6 bases, and the junction held 13 bases outside the gene matches. The CDR3 is 19 amino acids. Here the CDR3 DNA reads TGTGCCAGCAGCTTAGGATCGCACGGACTAGCGGGACTTCCCAATGAGCAGTTCTTC. It translates to CASSLGSHGLAGLPNEQFF.

Only a few counts were recorded for this clonotype. V and J are TRBV5-1 and TRBJ2-1; possible D gene TRBD1, 5 bases. Germline CDR1 SGHRS, CDR2 YFSETQ. The germline V and J ends were trimmed by 5 bases and 0 bases, with 9 bases remaining between them. This CDR3 is 14 amino acids long. The CDR3 sequence: CASRGLFSYNEQFF. CDR3 nucleotide sequence: TGCGCCAGCAGGGGGCTTTTCTCCTACAATGAGCAGTTCTTC.

The rearrangement uses TRBV10-3 and TRBJ2-1; 10 bases match TRBD2. The CDR3 is made up of 15 amino acids. The germline V gene encodes CDR1 ENHRY and CDR2 SYGVKD. V shed 10 bases and J 9 bases; nucleotides not matched to a gene: 15. The DNA for the CDR3 is TGTGCCAGCGGGGGAGCGGGGGGGCCTGAAACTGAGCAGTTCTTC. As protein: CASGGAGGPETEQFF.

This chain uses TRBV24-1 with TRBJ2-3; weak D call: TRBD1 (6 bases). Germline assignment: CDR1 KGHDR and CDR2 SFDVKD. The V and J ends lost 6 bases and 0 bases respectively, with 12 bases between them. The CDR3 is 15 residues long. CDR3 coding DNA: TGTGCCACCAGTCAGACAGGTCTCAGCACAGATACGCAGTATTTT. The encoded protein is CATSQTGLSTDTQYF.

V is TRBV4-3 and J is TRBJ2-7, with D unclear. V was cut by 4 bases and J by 5 bases, with 18 bases left in between. Germline V lookup: CDR1 LGHNA, CDR2 YSLEER. The length of the CDR3 is 15 residues. The chain's CDR3 is CASSPRAFRTHEQYF. Here the CDR3 DNA reads TGCGCCAGCAGCCCCCGGGCCTTCCGGACCCACGAGCAGTACTTC.

The chain recombines TRBV6-5 with TRBJ1-5; D might be TRBD1 (5 bases). Trimming removed 5 bases from V and 3 bases from J, with 14 bases in between. Germline V gene sequence: CDR1 MNHEY, CDR2 SVGAGI. This CDR3 spans 15 amino acids. The CDR3 bases are TGTGCCAGCAGTCCTCAGGGTGGGCTCAATCAGCCCCAGCATTTT. It codes for CASSPQGGLNQPQHF.

This clonotype was recorded at least ten times. The chain carries TRBV4-1 and TRBJ1-2, with D possibly TRBD1 on 6 matching bases. Germline loops: CDR1 MGHRA, CDR2 YSYEKL. Trimming left V 4 bases short and J 2 bases short, with 17 bases between. This CDR3 contains 16 residues. The CDR3: CASSLTGTDLNYGYTF. CDR3 nucleotides: TGCGCCAGCAGCCTTACAGGGACGGACCTGAACTATGGCTACACCTTC.

This chain uses TRBV20-1 with TRBJ1-2; the D is unclear. V lost 6 bases, J lost 2 bases, and 7 bases lay in between. Per the germline V gene, CDR1 is DFQATT and CDR2 is SNEGSKA (reference sequence). The CDR3 has 11 amino acids. The CDR3 DNA sequence: TGCAGTGCAGGGTCGAACTATGGCTACACCTTC. Translation: CSAGSNYGYTF.

This clonotype has just a few counts. This chain joins TRBV7-9 and TRBJ2-1, with 8 nucleotides matching TRBD2. This CDR3 is built from 16 residues. Germline V gives CDR1 SEHNR, CDR2 FQNEAQ (reference sequence). Germline trimming cut 1 base from V and 0 bases from J; bases unmatched to any gene: 2. In DNA, the CDR3 is TGTGCCAGCAGCTTAGGGAGCGGGGGCTCCTACAATGAGCAGTTCTTC. Amino acid sequence: CASSLGSGGSYNEQFF.

This sequence joins TRBV6-1 and TRBJ2-1; 7 bases fit TRBD2. CDR3 length equals 17 residues. The V segment lost 4 bases and the J segment 4 bases; nucleotides outside the gene matches: 13. Germline assignment: CDR1 MNHNS and CDR2 SASEGT. The CDR3 reads CASSASSGPNPYNEQFF. The CDR3 DNA reads TGTGCCAGCAGTGCTTCTAGCGGACCTAACCCTTACAATGAGCAGTTCTTC.

The rearrangement joins TRBV2 to TRBJ2-1, with a tentative D call TRBD1 (5 bases). Germline assignment: CDR1 SNHLY and CDR2 FYNNEI. The CDR3 spans 15 residues. V lost 8 bases, J lost 2 bases, and 16 bases lay in between. For the CDR3, the DNA is TGTGCCAGCGCCTTCGGCAGGGAAACCTACAATGAGCAGTTCTTC. Its translation: CASAFGRETYNEQFF.

The CDR3 region has the DNA TGTGCCACCAGCAGAGATTCCCAGACTAGCAGCTCCTACAATGAGCAGTTCTTC. Translating it yields CATSRDSQTSSSYNEQFF. The V call is TRBV15, the J call TRBJ2-1; 7 bases are a match to TRBD2. With V trimmed by 0 bases and J by 0 bases, 8 bases remained unmatched. This CDR3 is built from 18 residues. Germline V gene sequence: CDR1 LNHNV, CDR2 YYDKDF (reference sequence).

The rearrangement links TRBV12-3 or TRBV12-4 to TRBJ2-1, with TRBD2 matching 10 bases. Unmatched junction bases numbered 5, after V lost 2 bases and J lost 10 bases. This CDR3 is 14 amino acids long. The CDR3 sequence: CASSLPGLAREQFF. CDR3 nucleotide sequence: TGTGCCAGCAGTTTACCGGGACTAGCGAGAGAGCAGTTCTTC.

This clonotype appeared many times. The CDR3 region is CASSWGQGYNEQFF. CDR3 nucleotide sequence: TGCGCCAGCAGCTGGGGACAGGGGTACAATGAGCAGTTCTTC. The V call is TRBV5-1, the J call TRBJ2-1, with 10 nucleotides matching TRBD1. V lost 3 bases, J lost 4 bases, and 1 base stayed unmatched. CDR1 and CDR2 (germline): SGHRS, YFSETQ. This CDR3 spans 14 amino acids.

CDR3 sequence reads: CASRLSFNTEAFF. For the CDR3, the DNA is TGTGCCAGCAGACTCAGCTTTAACACTGAAGCTTTCTTT. The rearrangement links TRBV28 to TRBJ1-1, with D hard to call. CDR1 MDHEN and CDR2 SYDVKM come from the germline V gene. With 6 bases removed from V and 2 bases from J, the gap between germline ends came to 10 bases. This CDR3 region has 13 residues. The variable domain in full, with the rest retrieved from reference TRBV28 and TRBJ1-1, is DVKVTQSSRYLVKRTGEKVFLECVQDMDHENMFWYRQDPGLGLRLIYFSYDVKMKEKGDIPEGYSVSREKKERFSLILESASTNQTSMYLCASRLSFNTEAFFGQGTRLTVV.

The chain employs TRBV20-1 and TRBJ2-3; D might be TRBD1 (6 bases). V was trimmed by 0 bases and J by 6 bases, leaving 10 bases between them. CDR3 length equals 13 residues. Germline loops: CDR1 DFQATT, CDR2 SNEGSKA (reference sequence). In nucleotides, the CDR3 is TGCAGTGCTAGAGATGGGGGCCCCGATACGCAGTATTTT. Translating it yields CSARDGGPDTQYF.

This clonotype appeared a few times. The chain has TRBV10-3 and TRBJ1-3, with 7 bases lining up with TRBD1. Trimming at V came to 6 bases and at J to 0 bases, leaving 5 bases not matched to a gene. The length of the CDR3 is 15 residues. Germline V CDR1 and CDR2: ENHRY, SYGVKD. In nucleotides, the CDR3 is TGTGCCATCAGGGGACAGCTTATCTCTGGAAACACCATATATTTT. Translating it yields CAIRGQLISGNTIYF.

This clonotype has a handful of counts. This chain joins TRBV10-2 and TRBJ2-2, with 10 bases aligning to TRBD2. CDR3 length equals 15 residues. With V trimmed by 7 bases and J by 6 bases, 8 bases remained unmatched. The V gene's germline CDR1 is WSHSY and CDR2 SAAADI. The CDR3 spells CASTASGGAAGELFF. CDR3 sequence (DNA): TGCGCCAGCACCGCGAGCGGGGGGGCAGCCGGGGAGCTGTTTTTT.

The chain joins TRBV5-1 to TRBJ2-5, with D hard to call. Trimming stripped 0 bases from V and 2 bases from J, with 8 bases between. This CDR3 region has 14 residues. The germline gives CDR1 SGHRS, CDR2 YFSETQ. The CDR3 coding sequence is TGCGCCAGCAGCTTGGACATATTTCAAGAGACCCAGTACTTC. It translates to CASSLDIFQETQYF.

The chain joins TRBV10-3 to TRBJ2-7, with 9 nucleotides matching TRBD1. Germline V gives CDR1 ENHRY, CDR2 SYGVKD. The CDR3 consists of 13 residues. Trimming at V came to 11 bases and at J to 0 bases, leaving 5 bases not matched to a gene. The chain's CDR3 is CAAQGASSYEQYF. CDR3 DNA: TGTGCCGCACAGGGGGCAAGCTCCTACGAGCAGTACTTC.

This chain links TRBV5-8 with TRBJ2-3; no definite D call. From germline, CDR1 is SGHTS and CDR2 YDEGEE. CDR3 length: 17 amino acids. V lost 1 base and J lost 3, with 18 bases in between. The CDR3 sequence is CASSLYHGLLDTDTQYF. CDR3 nucleotides: TGTGCCAGCAGCTTGTACCACGGCCTGTTAGATACAGATACGCAGTATTTT.